The 29 T cell receptor beta chains below were found in one sample sequenced in a study of cytomegalovirus exposure and HLA in healthy donors. The PCR was carried out with 60 Vbeta primers and 13 Jbeta primers. Only in-frame clones appear in the TCRdb table, and some are missing; sequencing was by immunoSEQ multiplex PCR. The table records roughly 100,000 clones, 65% of them present only once. The specimen sequenced was PBMCs. All receptors come from a man aged 25 to 45 in good health and CMV-seropositive.

The rearrangement uses TRBV10-3 and TRBJ2-5; maybe TRBD1 (5 bases). V lost 5 bases and J lost 5, with 12 bases in between. CDR1 and CDR2 (germline): ENHRY, SYGVKD. This CDR3 region has 13 residues. The DNA for the CDR3 is TGTGCCATCAGTAGCAGGGTGTGGGAGACCCAGTACTTC. It translates to CAISSRVWETQYF.

This sequence joins TRBV27 and TRBJ1-1, with D uncertain. This CDR3 is built from 11 residues. Germline V lookup: CDR1 MNHEY, CDR2 SMNVEV (reference sequence). Trimming cost V 4 bases and J 4 bases, with 4 bases left between them. CDR3 amino acids: CASSSSTEAFF. DNA for the CDR3: TGTGCCAGCAGTTCCAGCACTGAAGCTTTCTTT.

The chain recombines TRBV19 with TRBJ1-5; possibly TRBD1 for D (5 bases). This CDR3 has 16 residues. V lost 5 bases, J lost 1 base, and 15 bases lay in between. Germline V CDR1 and CDR2: LNHDA, SQIVND (reference sequence). The CDR3 is CASSPSTGRSNQPQHF. CDR3 bases: TGTGCCAGTAGTCCAAGCACAGGTAGAAGCAATCAGCCCCAGCATTTT.

This clone was counted a single time. The V call is TRBV7-9, the J call TRBJ2-2, with D possibly being TRBD1 (6 bases). The V gene's germline CDR1 is SEHNR and CDR2 FQNEAQ (reference sequence). The CDR3 consists of 14 residues. Trimming removed 5 bases at V and 1 base at J, with 8 bases between. For the CDR3, the DNA is TGTGCCAGCAGCCCGACAGGGAACACCGGGGAGCTGTTTTTT. Its protein is CASSPTGNTGELFF.

This clone was picked up a small number of times. This sequence joins TRBV18 and TRBJ2-3; 11 bases align to TRBD2. The CDR3 is made up of 16 amino acids. Germline V gene lookup returns CDR1 KGHSH and CDR2 LQKENI. V dropped 3 bases and J dropped 1; count of bases not matched to a gene: 3. CDR3 amino acids: CASSPPGLAGTDTQYF. The CDR3 DNA is TGTGCCAGCTCACCTCCGGGACTAGCGGGCACAGATACGCAGTATTTT.

V gene TRBV5-4 combines with J gene TRBJ1-6, with 8 positions matching TRBD1. Germline CDR1 SGHNT, CDR2 YYREEE (reference sequence). The CDR3 spans 16 residues. The V gene end was trimmed by 3 bases and the J gene end by 7 bases; junction bases not matched to a gene: 9. The CDR3 nucleotides read TGTGCCAGCAGCTCGGATACAAACAGGGGGAATTCACCCCTCCACTTT. Amino acid sequence: CASSSDTNRGNSPLHF.

The table lists this clone with a count of one. This sequence joins TRBV21-1 and TRBJ1-6; the table's TRBD1 call for D was not verified on the DNA. TRBV21-1 is a pseudogene locus. The CDR3 loop spans 17 amino acids. The CDR3 protein is CASSKVGNDSGNSPLHF. The DNA of the CDR3 is TGTGCCAGCAGCAAAGTTGGAAACGACAGTGGGAATTCACCCCTCCACTTT.

The chain couples TRBV4-1 to TRBJ2-1; TRBD2 matches at 15 bases. The J segment lost 10 bases and the V segment lost 0 bases, leaving 7 bases of the junction unmatched. CDR3 size: 17 residues. CDR1 MGHRA and CDR2 YSYEKL come from the germline V gene. The CDR3, as DNA: TGCGCCAGCAGCCAAGAGTGGGGACTAGCGGGGGGCGAAGAGCAGTTCTTC. Translation: CASSQEWGLAGGEEQFF.

The sample holds a few counts of this clone. The chain is built from TRBV21-1 and TRBJ1-3; TRBD1 is taken as the D call from the table, unchecked against the DNA. TRBV21-1 constitutes a pseudogene. The CDR3 spans 17 residues. The DNA for the CDR3 is TGTGCCAGCAGCAAATGGGCTCCAGGGGATGTGGAAAACACCATATATTTT. It specifies CASSKWAPGDVENTIYF.

This clone occurred a few times. This chain connects TRBV5-4 to TRBJ2-1; 12 bases map to TRBD2. With 4 bases clipped from V and 3 bases from J, the junction kept 2 bases outside the gene matches. Germline CDR1 reads SGHNT; CDR2 reads YYREEE (reference sequence). The CDR3 length is 15 residues. CDR3 sequence: CASSQGLAGYNEQFF. As DNA, the CDR3 is TGTGCCAGCAGCCAGGGACTAGCGGGCTACAATGAGCAGTTCTTC.

This chain joins TRBV19 and TRBJ1-1; D ambiguous. The CDR3 sequence is 13 residues long. CDR1 and CDR2 from the germline V gene are LNHDA and SQIVND (reference sequence). The V end was cut by 3 bases, the J end by 2 bases, with 7 bases between. Here the CDR3 DNA reads TGTGCCAGTAGTATCAACTCCAACACTGAAGCTTTCTTT. It specifies CASSINSNTEAFF.

The rearrangement joins TRBV7-9 to TRBJ2-1; 12 bases map to TRBD2. J was trimmed by 2 bases and V by 2 bases; bases with no gene match: 7. In germline, CDR1 is SEHNR, CDR2 FQNEAQ (reference sequence). The CDR3 runs 18 residues. This CDR3 is CASSLTSGGYITYNEQFF. In DNA, the CDR3 is TGTGCCAGCAGCTTAACTAGCGGGGGGTACATTACCTACAATGAGCAGTTCTTC.

This clone was seen more than once but under ten times. V usage is TRBV6-5 and J usage is TRBJ1-1, with 9 bases matching TRBD1. The trim removed 11 bases at V and 10 bases at J, leaving 2 bases unmatched. Looked up from germline, CDR1 is MNHEY and CDR2 is SVGAGI. The CDR3 has 9 residues. CDR3 protein: CARQGGAFF. CDR3 sequence (DNA): TGTGCCCGACAGGGGGGAGCTTTCTTT.

There are a few counts of this clone. The genes are TRBV11-2 and TRBJ2-7, with 8 bases that match TRBD2. J was trimmed by 2 bases and V by 3 bases; bases with no gene match: 6. The CDR3 is 15 residues long. Per germline, CDR1 SGHAT and CDR2 FQNNGV. The CDR3 sequence: CASSFSGGGTYEQYF. The DNA of the CDR3 is TGTGCCAGCAGCTTTAGCGGCGGGGGGACCTACGAGCAGTACTTC.

The rearrangement joins TRBV6-1 to TRBJ2-4; D remains ambiguous. V gave up 5 bases and J gave up 1 base, with 6 bases separating them. The CDR3 is 13 residues long. The germline gives CDR1 MNHNS, CDR2 SASEGT. The CDR3 nucleotides read TGTGCCAGCAGTCCCGGGGCCAAAAACATTCAGTACTTC. As protein: CASSPGAKNIQYF.

The chain employs TRBV5-1 and TRBJ1-6; 8 nucleotides align to TRBD1. CDR1 is SGHRS and CDR2 is YFSETQ in the germline V gene. This CDR3 comprises 13 residues. Germline trimming cut 3 bases from V and 7 bases from J; bases unmatched to any gene: 0. The CDR3 nucleotides read TGCGCCAGCAGCTGGGACAGGAATTCACCCCTCCACTTT. Amino acid sequence: CASSWDRNSPLHF.

Worth noting for this clone: At one end, the junction sequence differs from germline, possibly due to a read error. The V and J genes are TRBV2 and TRBJ1-4; possible D gene TRBD1, 6 bases. CDR1 is SNHLY and CDR2 is FYNNEI in the germline V gene. This CDR3 region has 13 residues. The CDR3 region is CASSGDRTEKLFF. CDR3 DNA sequence: TGTGCCAGCAGTGGCGACAGGACTGAAAAACTATTTTTT.

This rearrangement joins TRBV15 to TRBJ1-4; 7 nucleotides line up with TRBD1. This CDR3 is 14 amino acids long. Germline V gene data show CDR1 as LNHNV and CDR2 as YYDKDF (reference sequence). J gave up 10 bases and V 0 bases, and 5 bases lay outside the gene matches. CDR3: CATSRDLGGRKLFF. CDR3 bases: TGTGCCACCAGCAGAGATTTAGGGGGCCGAAAACTGTTTTTT. The entire variable domain, with the rest obtained from reference TRBV15 and TRBJ1-4, is as follows: DAMVIQNPRYQVTQFGKPVTLSCSQTLNHNVMYWYQQKSSQAPKLLFHYYDKDFNNEADTPDNFQSRRPNTSFCFLDIRSPGLGDTAMYLCATSRDLGGRKLFFGSGTQLSVL.

The CDR3 nucleotides read TGTGCCAGCACTTCGGTGGGCCCTGAAGCTTTCTTT. Protein: CASTSVGPEAFF. The chain links TRBV2 to TRBJ1-1; D is uncertain. CDR1 SNHLY and CDR2 FYNNEI come from the germline V gene. CDR3 length: 12 amino acids. The germline V and J ends were trimmed by 7 bases and 6 bases, with 12 bases remaining between them. The entire variable domain, with the rest obtained from reference TRBV2 and TRBJ1-1, is as follows: EPEVTQTPSHQVTQMGQEVILRCVPISNHLYFYWYRQILGQKVEFLVSFYNNEISEKSEIFDDQFSVERPDGSNFTLKIRSTKLEDSAMYFCASTSVGPEAFFGQGTRLTVV.

In its sample, this clone was seen once. This sample also contains other DNA sequences that code for the same CDR3. J is TRBJ1-2 and V is TRBV7-2; TRBD1 aligns across 9 bases. V shed 5 bases and J 5 bases; nucleotides not matched to a gene: 9. Germline lookup yields CDR1 SGHTA and CDR2 FQGNSA. CDR3 size: 15 residues. The CDR3 DNA is TGTGCCAGCAGCCCATCCGGGACAGGGACATATGGCTACACCTTC. This encodes CASSPSGTGTYGYTF.

The chain joins TRBV6-6 to TRBJ1-1; D unclear. Trimming left V 4 bases short and J 8 bases short, with 11 bases between. Germline V gene data show CDR1 as MNHNY and CDR2 as SVGAGI (reference sequence). The length of the CDR3 is 12 residues. This chain's CDR3 is CASSWRGDEAFF. The DNA for the CDR3 is TGTGCCAGCAGTTGGAGAGGCGACGAAGCTTTCTTT.

In its sample, this clone was seen once. The identical CDR3 is also encoded by other nucleotide sequences in the sample. This rearrangement joins TRBV7-2 to TRBJ1-5, with a possible D match to TRBD1 (6 bases). In germline, CDR1 is SGHTA, CDR2 FQGNSA. CDR3 length: 14 residues. The V and J ends lost 1 base and 7 bases respectively, with 11 bases between them. CDR3: CASSLVKGGQPQHF. CDR3 coding DNA: TGTGCCAGCAGCTTAGTGAAGGGGGGGCAGCCCCAGCATTTT. The variable domain in full, with the rest retrieved from reference TRBV7-2 and TRBJ1-5, is GAGVSQSPSNKVTEKGKDVELRCDPISGHTALYWYRQSLGQGLEFLIYFQGNSAPDKSGLPSDRFSAERTGGSVSTLTIQRTQQEDSAVYLCASSLVKGGQPQHFGDGTRLSIL.

This clone was counted between two and nine times. The chain recombines TRBV19 with TRBJ2-7; 8 bases match TRBD1. The CDR3 is 14 amino acids. CDR1 is LNHDA and CDR2 is SQIVND in the germline V gene (reference sequence). The J segment lost 4 bases and the V segment lost 4 bases, leaving 6 bases of the junction unmatched. The CDR3: CASSSGQGSYEQYF. For the CDR3, the DNA is TGTGCCAGTAGTAGCGGACAGGGTTCTTACGAGCAGTACTTC. The whole variable domain, filled in from reference TRBV19 and TRBJ2-7, reads DGGITQSPKYLFRKEGQNVTLSCEQNLNHDAMYWYRQDPGQGLRLIYYSQIVNDFQKGDIAEGYSVSREKKESFPLTVTSAQKNPTAFYLCASSSGQGSYEQYFGPGTRLTVT.

This sequence joins TRBV5-6 and TRBJ2-7; TRBD2 agrees at 8 bases. Germline V lookup: CDR1 SGHDT, CDR2 YYEEEE. This CDR3 has 14 residues. V was pared by 4 bases and J by 7 bases, with 10 bases of the junction left unmatched. The CDR3 coding sequence is TGTGCCAGCAGCAGGGGACTAGGTGATCGGGAGCAGTACTTC. This gives the protein CASSRGLGDREQYF.

The chain couples TRBV9 to TRBJ1-3; a weak D match, TRBD1 (5 bases). There are 15 residues in the CDR3. V was pared by 3 bases and J by 8 bases, with 18 bases between. CDR1 SGDLS and CDR2 YYNGEE come from the germline V gene. The CDR3: CASSDKRDLGDTIYF. The CDR3 region has the DNA TGTGCCAGCAGCGACAAGAGGGACTTGGGGGACACCATATATTTT.

The V gene is TRBV5-4, the J gene TRBJ1-1, with TRBD1 matching over 11 bases. The CDR3 runs to 13 residues. V lost 4 bases, J lost 6 bases, and 2 bases stayed unmatched. Germline CDR1 and CDR2: SGHNT and YYREEE (reference sequence). CDR3 sequence reads: CASSGTGGAEAFF. The CDR3 nucleotides read TGTGCCAGCAGCGGGACAGGGGGGGCTGAAGCTTTCTTT. Based on the CDR3 plus reference TRBV5-4 and TRBJ1-1, the full variable domain is ETGVTQSPTHLIKTRGQQVTLRCSSQSGHNTVSWYQQALGQGPQFIFQYYREEENGRGNFPPRFSGLQFPNYSSELNVNALELDDSALYLCASSGTGGAEAFFGQGTRLTVV.

This clone has just a few counts. The chain has TRBV5-1 and TRBJ2-3; 9 bases are shared with TRBD2. V lost 4 bases, J lost 4 bases, and 4 bases stayed unmatched. This CDR3 is built from 14 residues. Germline CDR1 is SGHRS and CDR2 is YFSETQ. CDR3: CASSRGGEADTQYF. In DNA, the CDR3 is TGCGCCAGCAGCCGCGGGGGGGAGGCAGATACGCAGTATTTT.

The J gene is TRBJ1-1, the V gene TRBV2; no definite D call. The CDR3 contains 13 residues. Trimming took 6 bases from V and 5 from J, leaving 13 bases between them. Germline V gene lookup returns CDR1 SNHLY and CDR2 FYNNEI. The CDR3 nucleotides read TGTGCCAGCAGCCAGAGCGGGGTTACTGAAGCTTTCTTT. Translated, it gives CASSQSGVTEAFF.

The chain recombines TRBV7-3 with TRBJ1-1, with 7 nucleotides matching TRBD1. The CDR3 length is 14 residues. Trimming cost V 6 bases and J 5 bases; bases outside gene matches: 9. The V gene's germline CDR1 is SGHTA and CDR2 FQGTGA. The CDR3 sequence: CASRPGGRKTEAFF. In DNA, the CDR3 is TGTGCCAGCAGACCAGGGGGGCGGAAAACTGAAGCTTTCTTT.